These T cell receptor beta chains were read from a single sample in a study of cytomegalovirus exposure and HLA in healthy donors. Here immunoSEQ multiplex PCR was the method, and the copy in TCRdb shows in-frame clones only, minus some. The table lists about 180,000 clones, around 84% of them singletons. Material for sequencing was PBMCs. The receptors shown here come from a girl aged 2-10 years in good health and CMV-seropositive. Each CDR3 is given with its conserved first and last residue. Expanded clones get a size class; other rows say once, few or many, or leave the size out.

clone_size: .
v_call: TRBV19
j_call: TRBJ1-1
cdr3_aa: CASRATAMNTEAFF

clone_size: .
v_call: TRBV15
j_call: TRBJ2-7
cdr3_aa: CATSRRQGVGDEQYF

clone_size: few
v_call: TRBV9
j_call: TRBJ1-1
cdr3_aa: CASSVEAHRLDKNTEAFF

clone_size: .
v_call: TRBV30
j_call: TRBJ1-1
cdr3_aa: CAWSPTNSMNTEAFF

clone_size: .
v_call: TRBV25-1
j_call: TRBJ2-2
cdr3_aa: CASSGTSGRAPAGELFF

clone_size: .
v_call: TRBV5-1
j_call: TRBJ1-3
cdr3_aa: CASRLQGSSGNTIYF

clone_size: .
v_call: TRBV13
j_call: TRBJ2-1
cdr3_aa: CASSLLAGQRYNEQFF

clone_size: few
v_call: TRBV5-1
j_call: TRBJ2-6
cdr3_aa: CASSLGQGANVLTF

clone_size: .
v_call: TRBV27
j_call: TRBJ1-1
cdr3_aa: CASSIHPGVGTEAFF

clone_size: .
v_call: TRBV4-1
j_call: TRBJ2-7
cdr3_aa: CASSQGSGKGSYEQYF

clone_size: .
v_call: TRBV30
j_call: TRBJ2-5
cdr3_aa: CAWSVLRSETQYF

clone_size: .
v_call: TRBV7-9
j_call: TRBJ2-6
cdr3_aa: CASSPRSQGPGAGANVLTF

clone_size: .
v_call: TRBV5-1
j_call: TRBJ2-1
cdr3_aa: CASSPGVRTYNEQFF

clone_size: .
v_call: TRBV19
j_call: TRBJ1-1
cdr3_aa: CASSRQGRPNTEAFF

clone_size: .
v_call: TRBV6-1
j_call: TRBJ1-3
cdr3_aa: CASSELIVSSSGNTIYF

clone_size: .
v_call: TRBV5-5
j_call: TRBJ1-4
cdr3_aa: CASSLIPQGVVEKLFF

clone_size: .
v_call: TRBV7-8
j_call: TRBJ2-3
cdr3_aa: CASSLEDRASQYF

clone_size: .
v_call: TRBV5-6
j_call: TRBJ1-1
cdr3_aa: CASSLTDTEAFF

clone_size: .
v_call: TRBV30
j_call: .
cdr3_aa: CAWSVRRQSYEQYF

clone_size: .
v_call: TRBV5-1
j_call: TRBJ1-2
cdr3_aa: CASSPWDNFMYGYTF

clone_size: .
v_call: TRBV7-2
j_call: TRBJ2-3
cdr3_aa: CASSETSGPGANTQYF

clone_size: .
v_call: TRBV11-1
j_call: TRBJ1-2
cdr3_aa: CASRTYGGRGYTF

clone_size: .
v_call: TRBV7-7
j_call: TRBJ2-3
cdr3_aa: CASSWTGSKGGTDTQYF

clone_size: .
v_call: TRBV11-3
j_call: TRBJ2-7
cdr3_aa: CASSLGTSGSYEQYF

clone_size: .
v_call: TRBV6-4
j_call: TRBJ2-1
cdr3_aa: CASRADPYNEQFF

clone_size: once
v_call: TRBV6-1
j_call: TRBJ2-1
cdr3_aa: CASSEVSVAYNEQFF

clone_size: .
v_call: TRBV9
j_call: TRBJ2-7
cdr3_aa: CASSVGQVSSNEQYF

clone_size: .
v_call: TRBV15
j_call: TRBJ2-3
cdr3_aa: CATSRDRFTDTQYF

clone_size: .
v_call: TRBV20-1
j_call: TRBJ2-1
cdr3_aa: CSAQGGRPFF

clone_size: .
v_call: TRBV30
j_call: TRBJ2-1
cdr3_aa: CAWSRTDPPYNEQFF

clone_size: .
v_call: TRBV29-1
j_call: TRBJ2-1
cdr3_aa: CSVDGQAYNEQFF

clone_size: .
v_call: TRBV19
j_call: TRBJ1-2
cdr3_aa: CASEARDSRRYTF

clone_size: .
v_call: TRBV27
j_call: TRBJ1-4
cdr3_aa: CASSPLAITGSGEKLFF

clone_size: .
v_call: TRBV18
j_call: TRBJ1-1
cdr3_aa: CASSPVLASTEAFF

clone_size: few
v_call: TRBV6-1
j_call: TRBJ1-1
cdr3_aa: CASSGNRNTEAFF

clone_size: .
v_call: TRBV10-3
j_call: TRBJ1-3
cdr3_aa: CAIQGSGNTIYF

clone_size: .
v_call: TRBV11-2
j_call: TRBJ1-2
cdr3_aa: CASSTGCGYTF

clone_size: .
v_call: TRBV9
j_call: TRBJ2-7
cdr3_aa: CASSQRAGGPFGEQYF

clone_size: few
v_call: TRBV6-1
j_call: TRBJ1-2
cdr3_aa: CASSQGVLYGYTF

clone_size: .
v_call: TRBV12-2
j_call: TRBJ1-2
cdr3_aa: CASRLAQDSLYGYTF

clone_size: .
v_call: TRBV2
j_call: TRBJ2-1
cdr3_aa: CASSVGQGGHNEQFF

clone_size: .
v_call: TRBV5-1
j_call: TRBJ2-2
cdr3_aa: CASSLEQLDTGELFF

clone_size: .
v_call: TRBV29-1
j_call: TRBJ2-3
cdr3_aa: CSAWTGGRSTDTQYF

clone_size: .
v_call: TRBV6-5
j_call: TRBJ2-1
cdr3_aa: CASSFTDYNEQFF

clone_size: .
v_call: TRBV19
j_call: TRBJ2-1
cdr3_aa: CASSLRYSDEQFF

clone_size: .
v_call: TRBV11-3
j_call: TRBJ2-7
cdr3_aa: CASSISAASGFYEQYF

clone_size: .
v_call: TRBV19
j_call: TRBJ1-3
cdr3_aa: CASSIGGAIGNTIYF

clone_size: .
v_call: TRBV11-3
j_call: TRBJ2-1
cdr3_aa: CASSLDRNEQFF

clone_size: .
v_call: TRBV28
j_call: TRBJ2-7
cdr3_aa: CASHGGLIRDRGHEQYF